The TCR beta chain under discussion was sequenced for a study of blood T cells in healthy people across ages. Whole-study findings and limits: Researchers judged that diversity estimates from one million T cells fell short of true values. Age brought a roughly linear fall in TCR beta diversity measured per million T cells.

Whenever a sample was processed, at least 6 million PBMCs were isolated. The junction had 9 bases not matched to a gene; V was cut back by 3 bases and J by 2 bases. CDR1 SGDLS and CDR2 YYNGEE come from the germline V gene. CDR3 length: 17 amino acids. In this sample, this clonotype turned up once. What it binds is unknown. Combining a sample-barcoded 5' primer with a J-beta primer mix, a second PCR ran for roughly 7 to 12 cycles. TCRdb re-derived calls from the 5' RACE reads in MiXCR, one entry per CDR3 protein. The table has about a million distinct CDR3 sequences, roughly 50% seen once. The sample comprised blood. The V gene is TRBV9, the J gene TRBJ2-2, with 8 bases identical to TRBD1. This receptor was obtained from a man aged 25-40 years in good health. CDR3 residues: CASSAIMGQENTGELFF. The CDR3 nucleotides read TGTGCCAGCAGCGCCATTATGGGACAGGAAAACACCGGGGAGCTGTTTTTT.